This T cell receptor (beta chain) was profiled in a study of blood T cell repertoires in COVID-19. The V and J ends lost 3 bases and 2 bases, in that order; junction bases with no gene match: 1. Germline CDR1 is SGHRS and CDR2 is YFSETQ. The CDR3 contains 14 residues. Generated by immunoSEQ multiplex PCR, the TCRdb table keeps only in-frame clones and is missing some. The sample holds 150,000 to 250,000 clones, almost 85% seen once. Sequencing was done on a sample of peripheral blood. This clonotype was obtained from a human donor with acute or convalescent COVID-19. The donor label of this sample is uncertain. The chain is built from TRBV5-1 and TRBJ2-7; TRBD1 matches at 11 bases. The CDR3 DNA reads as TGCGCCAGCAGCTCGGGACAGGGGGCCTACGAGCAGTACTTC. Its protein product is CASSSGQGAYEQYF. Full variable domain (remainder filled in from reference TRBV5-1 and TRBJ2-7): KAGVTQTPRYLIKTRGQQVTLSCSPISGHRSVSWYQQTPGQGLQFLFEYFSETQRNKGNFPGRFSGRQFSNSRSEMNVSTLELGDSALYLCASSSGQGAYEQYFGPGTRLTVT.